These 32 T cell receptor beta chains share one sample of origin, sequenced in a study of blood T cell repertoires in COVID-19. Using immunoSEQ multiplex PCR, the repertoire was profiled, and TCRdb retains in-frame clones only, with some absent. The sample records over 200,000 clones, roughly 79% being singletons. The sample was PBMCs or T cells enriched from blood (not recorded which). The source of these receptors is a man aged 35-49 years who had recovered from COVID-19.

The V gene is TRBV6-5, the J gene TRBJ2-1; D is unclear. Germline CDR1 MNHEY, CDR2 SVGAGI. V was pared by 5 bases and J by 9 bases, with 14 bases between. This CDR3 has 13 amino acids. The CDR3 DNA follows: TGTGCCAGCAGTATTCAGTTTGGTGGTGAGCAGTTCTTC. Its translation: CASSIQFGGEQFF.

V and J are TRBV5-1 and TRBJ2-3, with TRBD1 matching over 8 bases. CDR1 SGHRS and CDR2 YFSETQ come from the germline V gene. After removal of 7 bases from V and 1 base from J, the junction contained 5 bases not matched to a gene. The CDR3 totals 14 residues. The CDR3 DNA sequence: TGCGCCAGCTGCCCGGGACAGGGCACAGATACGCAGTATTTT. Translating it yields CASCPGQGTDTQYF. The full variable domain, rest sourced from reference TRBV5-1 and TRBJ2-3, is KAGVTQTPRYLIKTRGQQVTLSCSPISGHRSVSWYQQTPGQGLQFLFEYFSETQRNKGNFPGRFSGRQFSNSRSEMNVSTLELGDSALYLCASCPGQGTDTQYFGPGTRLTVL.

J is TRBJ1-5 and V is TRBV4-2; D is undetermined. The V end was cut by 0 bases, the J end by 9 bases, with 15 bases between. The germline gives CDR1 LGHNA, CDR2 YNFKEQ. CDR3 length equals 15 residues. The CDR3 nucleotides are TGTGCCAGCAGCCAAGACGCGGGCCCCGGCCCGCCCCAGCATTTT. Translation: CASSQDAGPGPPQHF.

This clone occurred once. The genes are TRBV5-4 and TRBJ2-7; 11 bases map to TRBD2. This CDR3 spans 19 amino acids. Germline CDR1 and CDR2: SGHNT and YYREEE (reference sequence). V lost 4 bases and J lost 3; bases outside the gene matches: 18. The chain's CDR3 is CASSPMRVAGGTPNYEQYF. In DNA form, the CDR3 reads TGTGCCAGCAGCCCAATGCGTGTAGCGGGAGGGACTCCAAACTACGAGCAGTACTTC.

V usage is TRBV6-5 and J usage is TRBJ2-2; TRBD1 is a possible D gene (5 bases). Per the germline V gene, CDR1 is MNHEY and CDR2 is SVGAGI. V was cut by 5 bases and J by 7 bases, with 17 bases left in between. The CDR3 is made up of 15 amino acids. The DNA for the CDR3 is TGTGCCAGCAGTCCCCCAATAGGGGATATCGGGGAGCTGTTTTTT. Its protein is CASSPPIGDIGELFF.

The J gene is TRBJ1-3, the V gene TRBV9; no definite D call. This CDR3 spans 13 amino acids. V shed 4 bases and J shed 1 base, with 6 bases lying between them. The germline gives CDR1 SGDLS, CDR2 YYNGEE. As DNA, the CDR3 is TGTGCCAGCAGCCCGGGGTCTGGAAACACCATATATTTT. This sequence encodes CASSPGSGNTIYF.

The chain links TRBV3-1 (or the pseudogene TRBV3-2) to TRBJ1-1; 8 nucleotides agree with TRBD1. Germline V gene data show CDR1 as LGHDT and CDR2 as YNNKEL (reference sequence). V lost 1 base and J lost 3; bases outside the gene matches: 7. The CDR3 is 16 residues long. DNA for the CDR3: TGTGCCAGCAGCCAAGTCGGGAGCAGGGGGCACACTGAAGCTTTCTTT. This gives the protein CASSQVGSRGHTEAFF.

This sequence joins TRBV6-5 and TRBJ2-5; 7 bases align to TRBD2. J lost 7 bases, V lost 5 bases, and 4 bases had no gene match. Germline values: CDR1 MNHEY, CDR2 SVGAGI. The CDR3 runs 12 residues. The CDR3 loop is CASSRERGTQYF. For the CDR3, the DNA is TGTGCCAGCAGTAGGGAGCGGGGGACCCAGTACTTC.

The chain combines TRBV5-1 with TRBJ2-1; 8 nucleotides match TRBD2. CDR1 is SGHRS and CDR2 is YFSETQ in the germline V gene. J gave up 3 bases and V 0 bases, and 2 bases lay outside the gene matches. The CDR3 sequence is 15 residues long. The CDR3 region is CASSLVGGGYNEQFF. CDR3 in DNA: TGCGCCAGCAGCTTGGTCGGGGGGGGCTACAATGAGCAGTTCTTC.

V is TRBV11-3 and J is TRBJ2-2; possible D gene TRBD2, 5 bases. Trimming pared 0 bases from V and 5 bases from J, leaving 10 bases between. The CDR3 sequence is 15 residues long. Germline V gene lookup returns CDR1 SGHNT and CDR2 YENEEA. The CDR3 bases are TGTGCCAGCAGCTTAGATATACGAGGGACCGGGGAGCTGTTTTTT. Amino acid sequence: CASSLDIRGTGELFF. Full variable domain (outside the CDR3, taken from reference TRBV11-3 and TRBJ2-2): EAGVVQSPRYKIIEKKQPVAFWCNPISGHNTLYWYLQNLGQGPELLIRYENEEAVDDSQLPKDRFSAERLKGVDSTLKIQPAELGDSAVYLCASSLDIRGTGELFFGEGSRLTVL.

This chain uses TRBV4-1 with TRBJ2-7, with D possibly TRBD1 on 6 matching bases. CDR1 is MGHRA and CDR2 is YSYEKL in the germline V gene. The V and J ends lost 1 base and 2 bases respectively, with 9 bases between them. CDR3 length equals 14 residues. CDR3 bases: TGCGCCAGCAGCCAAGGGCAGGGGACCTACGAGCAGTACTTC. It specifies CASSQGQGTYEQYF.

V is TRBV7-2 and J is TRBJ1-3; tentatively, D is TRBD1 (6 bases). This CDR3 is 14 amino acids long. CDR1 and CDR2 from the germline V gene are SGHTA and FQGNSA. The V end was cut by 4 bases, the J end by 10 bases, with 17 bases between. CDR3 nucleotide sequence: TGTGCCAGCAGCTCACGTGAGCCCGGGACAACCATATATTTT. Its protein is CASSSREPGTTIYF.

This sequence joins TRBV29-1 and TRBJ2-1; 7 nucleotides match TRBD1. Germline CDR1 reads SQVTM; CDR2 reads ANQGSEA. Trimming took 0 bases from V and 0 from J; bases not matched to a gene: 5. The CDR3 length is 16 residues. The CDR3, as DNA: TGCAGCGTTGAAGAGGGCAGGGGGAGCTCCTACAATGAGCAGTTCTTC. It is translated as CSVEEGRGSSYNEQFF.

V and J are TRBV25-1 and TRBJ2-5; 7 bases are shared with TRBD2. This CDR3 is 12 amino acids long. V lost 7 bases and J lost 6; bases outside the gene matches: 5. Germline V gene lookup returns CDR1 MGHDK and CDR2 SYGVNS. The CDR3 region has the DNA TGTGCCAGCATCGGGGGGACGAAGACCCAGTACTTC. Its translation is CASIGGTKTQYF. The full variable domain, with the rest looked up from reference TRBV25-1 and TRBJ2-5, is EADIYQTPRYLVIGTGKKITLECSQTMGHDKMYWYQQDPGMELHLIHYSYGVNSTEKGDLSSESTVSRIRTEHFPLTLESARPSHTSQYLCASIGGTKTQYFGPGTRLLVL.

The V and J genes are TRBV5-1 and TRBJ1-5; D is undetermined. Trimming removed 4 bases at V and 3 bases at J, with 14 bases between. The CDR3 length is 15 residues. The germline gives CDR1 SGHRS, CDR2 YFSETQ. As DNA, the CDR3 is TGCGCCAGCAGCCATTCGGGAGAGACCAATCAGCCCCAGCATTTT. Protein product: CASSHSGETNQPQHF.

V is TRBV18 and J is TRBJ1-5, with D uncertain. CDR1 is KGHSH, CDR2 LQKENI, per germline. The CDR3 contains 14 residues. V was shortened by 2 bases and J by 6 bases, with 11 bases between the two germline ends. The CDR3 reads CASSPEGMGQPQHF. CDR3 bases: TGTGCCAGCTCACCAGAGGGAATGGGTCAGCCCCAGCATTTT.

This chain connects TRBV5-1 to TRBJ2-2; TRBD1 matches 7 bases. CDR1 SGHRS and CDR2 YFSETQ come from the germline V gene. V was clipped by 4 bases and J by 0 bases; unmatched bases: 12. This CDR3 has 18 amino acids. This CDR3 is CASSRTTRQGSNTGELFF. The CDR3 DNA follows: TGCGCCAGCAGCCGGACAACACGACAGGGTTCGAACACCGGGGAGCTGTTTTTT.

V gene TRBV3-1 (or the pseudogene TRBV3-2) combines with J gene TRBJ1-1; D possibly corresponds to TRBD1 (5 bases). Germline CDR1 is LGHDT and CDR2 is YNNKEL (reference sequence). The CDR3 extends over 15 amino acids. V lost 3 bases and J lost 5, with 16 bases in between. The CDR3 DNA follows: TGTGCCAGCAGCCAGGCTCGGGGGGAGGGGACTGAAGCTTTCTTT. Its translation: CASSQARGEGTEAFF.

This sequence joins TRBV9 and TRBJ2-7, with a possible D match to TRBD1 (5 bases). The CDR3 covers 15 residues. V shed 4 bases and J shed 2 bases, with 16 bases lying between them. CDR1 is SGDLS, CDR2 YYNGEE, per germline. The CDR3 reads CASSLQGGPTYEQYF. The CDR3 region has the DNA TGTGCCAGCAGCCTTCAGGGTGGACCAACCTACGAGCAGTACTTC.

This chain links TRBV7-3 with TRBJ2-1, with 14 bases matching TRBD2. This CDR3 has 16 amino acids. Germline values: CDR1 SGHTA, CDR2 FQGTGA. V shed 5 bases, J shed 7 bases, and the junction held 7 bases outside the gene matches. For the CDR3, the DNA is TGTGCCAGCAGCGCCGCCGGGACTAGCGGGGGAAATGAGCAGTTCTTC. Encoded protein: CASSAAGTSGGNEQFF.

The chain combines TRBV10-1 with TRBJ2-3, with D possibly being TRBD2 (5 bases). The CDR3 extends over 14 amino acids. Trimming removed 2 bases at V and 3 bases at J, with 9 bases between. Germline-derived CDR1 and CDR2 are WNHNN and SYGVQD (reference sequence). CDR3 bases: TGCGCCAGCAGTGAGATCCGGAGGACAGATACGCAGTATTTT. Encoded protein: CASSEIRRTDTQYF.

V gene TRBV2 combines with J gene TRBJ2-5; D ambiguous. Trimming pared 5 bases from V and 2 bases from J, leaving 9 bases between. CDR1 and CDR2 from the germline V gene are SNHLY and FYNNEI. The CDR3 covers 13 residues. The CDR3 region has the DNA TGTGCCAGCAGTCCGACTGCGCAAGAGACCCAGTACTTC. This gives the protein CASSPTAQETQYF.

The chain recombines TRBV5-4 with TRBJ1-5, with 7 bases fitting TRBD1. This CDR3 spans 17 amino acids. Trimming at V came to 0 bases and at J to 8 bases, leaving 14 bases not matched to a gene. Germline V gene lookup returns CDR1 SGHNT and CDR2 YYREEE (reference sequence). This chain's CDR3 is CASSLAGAGGSSKPQHF. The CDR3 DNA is TGTGCCAGCAGCTTGGCCGGAGCAGGGGGAAGCAGCAAGCCCCAGCATTTT.

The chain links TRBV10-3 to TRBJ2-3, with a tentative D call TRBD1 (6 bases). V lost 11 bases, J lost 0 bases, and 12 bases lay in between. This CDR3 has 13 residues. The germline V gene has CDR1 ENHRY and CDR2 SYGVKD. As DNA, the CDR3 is TGTGCCGTACAGGGTGGCAGCACAGATACGCAGTATTTT. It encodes CAVQGGSTDTQYF.

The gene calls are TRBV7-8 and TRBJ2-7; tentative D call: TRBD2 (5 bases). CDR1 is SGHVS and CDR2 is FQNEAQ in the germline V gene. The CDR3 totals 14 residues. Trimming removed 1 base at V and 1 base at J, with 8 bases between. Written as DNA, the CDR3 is TGTGCCAGCAGCTTAGTTCGGGGTTCCTACGAGCAGTACTTC. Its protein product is CASSLVRGSYEQYF.

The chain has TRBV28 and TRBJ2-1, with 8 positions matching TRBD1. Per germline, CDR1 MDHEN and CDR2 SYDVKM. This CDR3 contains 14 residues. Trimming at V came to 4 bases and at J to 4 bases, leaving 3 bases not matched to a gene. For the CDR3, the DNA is TGTGCCAGCAGTTGGCAGGGGGCGTACAATGAGCAGTTCTTC. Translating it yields CASSWQGAYNEQFF. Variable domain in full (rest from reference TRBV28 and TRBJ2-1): DVKVTQSSRYLVKRTGEKVFLECVQDMDHENMFWYRQDPGLGLRLIYFSYDVKMKEKGDIPEGYSVSREKKERFSLILESASTNQTSMYLCASSWQGAYNEQFFGPGTRLTVL.

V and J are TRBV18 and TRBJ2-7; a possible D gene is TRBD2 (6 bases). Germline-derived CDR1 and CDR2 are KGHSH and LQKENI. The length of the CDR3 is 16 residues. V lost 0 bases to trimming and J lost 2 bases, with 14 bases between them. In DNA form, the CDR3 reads TGTGCCAGCTCACCACCGGGGGGTCGCAGGGCCTACGAGCAGTACTTC. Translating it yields CASSPPGGRRAYEQYF.

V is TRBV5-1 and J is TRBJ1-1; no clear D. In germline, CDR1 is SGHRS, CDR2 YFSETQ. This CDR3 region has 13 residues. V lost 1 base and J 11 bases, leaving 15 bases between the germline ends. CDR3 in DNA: TGCGCCAGCAGCTTGTGGGAGTCCCGGAGTGCTTTCTTT. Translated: CASSLWESRSAFF.

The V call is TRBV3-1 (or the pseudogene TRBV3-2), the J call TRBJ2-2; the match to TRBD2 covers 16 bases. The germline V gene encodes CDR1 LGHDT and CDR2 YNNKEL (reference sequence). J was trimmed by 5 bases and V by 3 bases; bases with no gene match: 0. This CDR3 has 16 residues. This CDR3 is CASSQGLAGGTGELFF. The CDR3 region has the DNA TGTGCCAGCAGCCAGGGACTAGCGGGAGGGACCGGGGAGCTGTTTTTT.

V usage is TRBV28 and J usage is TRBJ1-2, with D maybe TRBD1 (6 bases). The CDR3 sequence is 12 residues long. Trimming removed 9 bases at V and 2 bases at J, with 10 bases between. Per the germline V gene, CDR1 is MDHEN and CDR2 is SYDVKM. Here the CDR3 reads CASQQGNYGYTF. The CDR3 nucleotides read TGTGCCAGTCAACAGGGAAACTATGGCTACACCTTC.

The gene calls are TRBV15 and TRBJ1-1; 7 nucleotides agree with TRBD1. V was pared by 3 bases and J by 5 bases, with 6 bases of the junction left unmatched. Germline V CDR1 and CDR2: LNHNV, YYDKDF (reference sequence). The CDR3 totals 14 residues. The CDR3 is CATSRYRGKTEAFF. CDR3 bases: TGTGCCACCAGCAGGTACAGGGGAAAAACTGAAGCTTTCTTT.

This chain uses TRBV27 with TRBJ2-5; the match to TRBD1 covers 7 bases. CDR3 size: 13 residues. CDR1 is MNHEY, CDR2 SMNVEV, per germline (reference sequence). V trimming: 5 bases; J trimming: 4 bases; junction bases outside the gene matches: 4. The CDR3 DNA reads TGTGCCAGCAGTCAACAGGGGATAGAGACCCAGTACTTC. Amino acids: CASSQQGIETQYF.